The following is a T cell receptor (beta chain) sequence with its context. The antigen is unknown. The source of the sample is a study of regulatory T cells in long-lasting Graves disease. About the research overall: Patients with persistent Graves' disease had over 5 years of antithyroid drugs and persistent TSH receptor antibodies. General observations from the study: There was favoring of TRBV28, TRBJ1-2 and TRBJ2-5 in persistent disease.

Arm-PCR of CDR3 regions with iRepertoire HTBI primers generated TCR beta libraries. TCRdb re-derived calls from the multiplex PCR reads in MiXCR, one entry per CDR3 protein. This sample has about 300,000 distinct CDR3 sequences, with 22% found just once. Time point: persistent/refractory GD, antithyroid drugs over 5 years with positive TRAb. PBMC-extracted RNA yielded the TCR library. CDR1 SGHTA and CDR2 FQGNSA come from the germline V gene. CDR3 length: 12 amino acids. Between the trimmed V and J ends, which lost 2 bases and 15 bases, there was a span of 14 bases. The sample here was peripheral blood mononuclear cells (PBMCs), taken when the disease was refractory, from a patient treated with antithyroid drugs. V is TRBV7-2 and J is TRBJ2-4; D is perhaps TRBD2 (7 bases). The TCR was taken from a female donor with Graves disease. The CDR3 DNA follows: TGTGCCAGCAGCTTACTCGGGGGGCAGGGGTACTTC. Translation: CASSLLGGQGYF. Combining the CDR3 with reference TRBV7-2 and TRBJ2-4 gives the whole variable domain GAGVSQSPSNKVTEKGKDVELRCDPISGHTALYWYRQSLGQGLEFLIYFQGNSAPDKSGLPSDRFSAERTGGSVSTLTIQRTQQEDSAVYLCASSLLGGQGYFGAGTRLSVL.